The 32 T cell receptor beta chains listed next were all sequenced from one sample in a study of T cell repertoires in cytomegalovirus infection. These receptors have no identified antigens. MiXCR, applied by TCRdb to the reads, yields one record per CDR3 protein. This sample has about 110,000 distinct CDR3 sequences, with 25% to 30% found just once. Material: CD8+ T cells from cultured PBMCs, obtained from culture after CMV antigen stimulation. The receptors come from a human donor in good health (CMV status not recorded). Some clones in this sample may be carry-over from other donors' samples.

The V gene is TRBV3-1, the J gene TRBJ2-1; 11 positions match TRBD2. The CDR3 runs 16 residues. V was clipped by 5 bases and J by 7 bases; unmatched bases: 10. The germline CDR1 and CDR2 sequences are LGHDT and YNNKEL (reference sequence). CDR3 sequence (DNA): TGTGCCAGCAGCTTGCTGGGGACTAGCGGCTGGAATGAGCAGTTCTTC. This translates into CASSLLGTSGWNEQFF.

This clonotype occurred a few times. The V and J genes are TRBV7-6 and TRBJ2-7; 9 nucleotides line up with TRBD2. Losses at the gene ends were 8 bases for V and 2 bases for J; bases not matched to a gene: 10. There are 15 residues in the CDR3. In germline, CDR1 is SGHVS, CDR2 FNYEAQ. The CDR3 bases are TGTGCCAGCCGGCCCGGAGCGGGGGGCCCCTACGAGCAGTACTTC. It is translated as CASRPGAGGPYEQYF. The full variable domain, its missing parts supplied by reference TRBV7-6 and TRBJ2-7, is GAGVSQSPRYKVTKRGQDVALRCDPISGHVSLYWYRQALGQGPEFLTYFNYEAQQDKSGLPNDRFSAERPEGSISTLTIQRTEQRDSAMYRCASRPGAGGPYEQYFGPGTRLTVT.

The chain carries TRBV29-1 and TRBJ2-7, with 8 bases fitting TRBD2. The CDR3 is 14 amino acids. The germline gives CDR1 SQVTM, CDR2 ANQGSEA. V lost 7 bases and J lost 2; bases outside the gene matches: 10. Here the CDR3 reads CSALSLAGPYEQYF. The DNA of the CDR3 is TGCAGCGCCCTATCGCTAGCGGGTCCCTACGAGCAGTACTTC.

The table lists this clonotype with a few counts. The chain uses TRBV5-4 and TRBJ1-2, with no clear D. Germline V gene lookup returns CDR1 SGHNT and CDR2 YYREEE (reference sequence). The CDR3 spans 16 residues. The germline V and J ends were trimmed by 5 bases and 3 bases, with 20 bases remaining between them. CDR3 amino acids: CASRRFPELEHYGYTF. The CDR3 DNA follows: TGTGCCAGCAGAAGATTCCCTGAGCTTGAGCACTATGGCTACACCTTC.

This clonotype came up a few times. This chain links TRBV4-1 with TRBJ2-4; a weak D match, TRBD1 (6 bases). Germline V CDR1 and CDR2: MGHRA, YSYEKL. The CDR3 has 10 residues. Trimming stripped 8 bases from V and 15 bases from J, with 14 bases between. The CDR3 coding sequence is TGCGCCAGCCCCCCGGCCAGGGGGTACTTC. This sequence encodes CASPPARGYF.

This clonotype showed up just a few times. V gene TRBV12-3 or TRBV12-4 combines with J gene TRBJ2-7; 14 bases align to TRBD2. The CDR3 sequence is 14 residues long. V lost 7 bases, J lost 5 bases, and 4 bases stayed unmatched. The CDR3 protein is CASTPGLAGDEQYF. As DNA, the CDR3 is TGTGCCAGCACCCCGGGACTAGCGGGGGACGAGCAGTACTTC.

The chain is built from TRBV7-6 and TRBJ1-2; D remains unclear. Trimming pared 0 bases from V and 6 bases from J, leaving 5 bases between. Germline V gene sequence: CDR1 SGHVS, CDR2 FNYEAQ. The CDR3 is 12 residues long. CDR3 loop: CASSLAADGYTF. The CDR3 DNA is TGTGCCAGCAGCTTAGCGGCGGATGGCTACACCTTC.

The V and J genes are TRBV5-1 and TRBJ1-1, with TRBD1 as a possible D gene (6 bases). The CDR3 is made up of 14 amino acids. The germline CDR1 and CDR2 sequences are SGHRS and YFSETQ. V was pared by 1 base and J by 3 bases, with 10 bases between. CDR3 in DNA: TGCGCCAGCAGCTTGTCGTCAGGGGACACTGAAGCTTTCTTT. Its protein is CASSLSSGDTEAFF.

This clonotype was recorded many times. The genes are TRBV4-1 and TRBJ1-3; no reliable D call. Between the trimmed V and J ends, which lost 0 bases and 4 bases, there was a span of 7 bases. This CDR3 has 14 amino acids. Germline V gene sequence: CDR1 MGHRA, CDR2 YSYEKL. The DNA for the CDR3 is TGCGCCAGCAGCCAAGATGCCAGGGGAAACACCATATATTTT. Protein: CASSQDARGNTIYF.

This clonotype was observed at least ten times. The CDR3, as DNA: TGTGCCAGCAGTTACGCCGACAGGGGGCCCCAAGAGACCCAGTACTTC. Its protein product is CASSYADRGPQETQYF. The chain couples TRBV6-6 to TRBJ2-5; 10 bases are a match to TRBD1. The CDR3 is made up of 16 amino acids. Germline V gives CDR1 MNHNY, CDR2 SVGAGI (reference sequence). Trimming took 2 bases from V and 1 from J; bases not matched to a gene: 4.

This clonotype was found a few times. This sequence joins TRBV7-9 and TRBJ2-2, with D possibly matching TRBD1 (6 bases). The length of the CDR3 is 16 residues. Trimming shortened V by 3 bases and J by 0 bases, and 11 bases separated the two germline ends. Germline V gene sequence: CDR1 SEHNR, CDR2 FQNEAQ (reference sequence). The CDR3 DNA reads TGTGCCAGCAGCTTGGAACAGGGCGCGAACACCGGGGAGCTGTTTTTT. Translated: CASSLEQGANTGELFF.

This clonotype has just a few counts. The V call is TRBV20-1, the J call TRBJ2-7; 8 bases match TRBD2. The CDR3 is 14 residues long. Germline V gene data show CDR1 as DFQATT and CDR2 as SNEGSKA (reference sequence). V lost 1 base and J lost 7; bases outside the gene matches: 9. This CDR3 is CSARGWRGAEEQYF. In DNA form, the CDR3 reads TGCAGTGCTAGAGGATGGCGGGGGGCAGAAGAGCAGTACTTC.

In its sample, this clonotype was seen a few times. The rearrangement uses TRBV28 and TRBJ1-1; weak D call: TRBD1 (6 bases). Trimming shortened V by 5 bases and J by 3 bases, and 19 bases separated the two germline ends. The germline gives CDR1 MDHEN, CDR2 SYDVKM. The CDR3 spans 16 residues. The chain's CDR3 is CASSPLALGAYTEAFF. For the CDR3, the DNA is TGTGCCAGCAGTCCTCTGGCGCTGGGGGCCTACACTGAAGCTTTCTTT.

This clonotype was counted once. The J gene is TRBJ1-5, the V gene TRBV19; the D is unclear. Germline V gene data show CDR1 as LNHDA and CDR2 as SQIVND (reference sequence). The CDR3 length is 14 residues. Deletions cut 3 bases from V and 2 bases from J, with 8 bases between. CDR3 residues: CASSMGWGNQPQHF. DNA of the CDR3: TGTGCCAGTAGTATGGGCTGGGGCAATCAGCCCCAGCATTTT.

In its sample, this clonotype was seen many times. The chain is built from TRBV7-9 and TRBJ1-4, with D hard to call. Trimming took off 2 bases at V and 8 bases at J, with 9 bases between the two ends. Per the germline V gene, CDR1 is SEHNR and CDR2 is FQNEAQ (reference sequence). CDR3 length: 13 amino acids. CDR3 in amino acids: CASSLILPEKLFF. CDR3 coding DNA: TGTGCCAGCAGCTTAATTCTCCCCGAAAAACTGTTTTTT. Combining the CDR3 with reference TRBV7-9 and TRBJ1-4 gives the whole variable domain DTGVSQNPRHKITKRGQNVTFRCDPISEHNRLYWYRQTLGQGPEFLTYFQNEAQLEKSRLLSDRFSAERPKGSFSTLEIQRTEQGDSAMYLCASSLILPEKLFFGSGTQLSVL.

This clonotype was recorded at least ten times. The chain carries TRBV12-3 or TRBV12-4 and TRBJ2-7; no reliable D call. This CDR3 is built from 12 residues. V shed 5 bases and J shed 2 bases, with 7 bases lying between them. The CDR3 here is CASSTRAYEQYF. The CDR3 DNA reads TGTGCCAGCAGTACAAGAGCCTACGAGCAGTACTTC.

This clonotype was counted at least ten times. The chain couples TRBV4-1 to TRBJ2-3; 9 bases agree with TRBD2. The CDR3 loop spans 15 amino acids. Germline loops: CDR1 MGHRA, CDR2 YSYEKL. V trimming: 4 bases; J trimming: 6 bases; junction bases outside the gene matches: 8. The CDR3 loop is CASSPVAGDSDTQYF. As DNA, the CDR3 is TGCGCCAGCAGCCCTGTAGCGGGGGACTCGGATACGCAGTATTTT.

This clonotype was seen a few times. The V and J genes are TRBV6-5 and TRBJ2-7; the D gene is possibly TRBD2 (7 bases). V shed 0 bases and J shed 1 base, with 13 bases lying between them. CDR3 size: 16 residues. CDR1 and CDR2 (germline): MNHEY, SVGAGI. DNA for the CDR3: TGTGCCAGCAGTTACTCGATTAGGGGGGGTTCCTACGAGCAGTACTTC. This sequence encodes CASSYSIRGGSYEQYF.

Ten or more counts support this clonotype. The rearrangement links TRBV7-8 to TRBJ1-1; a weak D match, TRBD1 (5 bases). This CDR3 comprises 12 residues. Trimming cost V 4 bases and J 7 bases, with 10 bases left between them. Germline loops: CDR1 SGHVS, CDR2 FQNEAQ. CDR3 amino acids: CASSSEGNEAFF. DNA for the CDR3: TGTGCCAGCAGCTCAGAGGGGAATGAAGCTTTCTTT.

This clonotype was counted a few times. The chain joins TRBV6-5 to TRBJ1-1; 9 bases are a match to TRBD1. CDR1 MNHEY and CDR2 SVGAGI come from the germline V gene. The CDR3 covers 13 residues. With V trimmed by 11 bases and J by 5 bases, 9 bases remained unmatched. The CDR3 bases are TGTGCCTGTTGGACAGGGGCATGGACTGAAGCTTTCTTT. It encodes CACWTGAWTEAFF.

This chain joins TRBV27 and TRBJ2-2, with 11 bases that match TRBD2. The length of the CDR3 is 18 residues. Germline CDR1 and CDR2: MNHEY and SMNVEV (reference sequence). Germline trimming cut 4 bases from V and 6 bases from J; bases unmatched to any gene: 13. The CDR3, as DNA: TGTGCCAGCAGTTCCCTCGTAGCGGGGGGGCCTCTCGCCGGGGAGCTGTTTTTT. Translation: CASSSLVAGGPLAGELFF.

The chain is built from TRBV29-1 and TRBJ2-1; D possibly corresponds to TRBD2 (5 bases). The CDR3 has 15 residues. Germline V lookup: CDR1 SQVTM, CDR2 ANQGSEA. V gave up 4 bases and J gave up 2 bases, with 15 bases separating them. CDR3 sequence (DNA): TGCAGCGTTGCCCCTCCGGGAAGGACCTACAATGAGCAGTTCTTC. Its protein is CSVAPPGRTYNEQFF.

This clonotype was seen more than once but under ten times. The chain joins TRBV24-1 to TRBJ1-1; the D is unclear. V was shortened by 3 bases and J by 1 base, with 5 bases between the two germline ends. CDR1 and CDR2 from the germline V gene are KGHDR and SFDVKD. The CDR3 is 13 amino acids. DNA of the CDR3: TGTGCCACCAGTGATACGTGGAACACTGAAGCTTTCTTT. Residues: CATSDTWNTEAFF.

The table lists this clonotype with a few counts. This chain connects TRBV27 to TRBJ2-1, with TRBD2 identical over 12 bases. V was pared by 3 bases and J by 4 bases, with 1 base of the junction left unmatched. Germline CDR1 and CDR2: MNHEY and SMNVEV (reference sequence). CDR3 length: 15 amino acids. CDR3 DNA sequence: TGTGCCAGCAGTTTCGGGACTAGCGGGTACAATGAGCAGTTCTTC. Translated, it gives CASSFGTSGYNEQFF.

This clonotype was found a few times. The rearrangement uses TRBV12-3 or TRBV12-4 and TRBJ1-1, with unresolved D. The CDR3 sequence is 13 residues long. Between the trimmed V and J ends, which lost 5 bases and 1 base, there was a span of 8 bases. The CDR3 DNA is TGTGCCAGCAGTCTGACGCGGAACACTGAAGCTTTCTTT. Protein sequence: CASSLTRNTEAFF.

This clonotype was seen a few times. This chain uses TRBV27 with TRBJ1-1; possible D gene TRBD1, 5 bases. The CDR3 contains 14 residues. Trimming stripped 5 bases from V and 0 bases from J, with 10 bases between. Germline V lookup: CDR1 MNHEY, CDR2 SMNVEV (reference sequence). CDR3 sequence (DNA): TGTGCCAGCAGTCTGACAGTTATGAACACTGAAGCTTTCTTT. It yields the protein CASSLTVMNTEAFF.

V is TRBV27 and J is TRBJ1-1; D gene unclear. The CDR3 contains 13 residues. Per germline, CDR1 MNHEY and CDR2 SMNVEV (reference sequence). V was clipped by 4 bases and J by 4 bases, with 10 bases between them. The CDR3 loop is CASSWPGTTEAFF. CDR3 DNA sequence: TGTGCCAGCAGTTGGCCGGGTACCACTGAAGCTTTCTTT.

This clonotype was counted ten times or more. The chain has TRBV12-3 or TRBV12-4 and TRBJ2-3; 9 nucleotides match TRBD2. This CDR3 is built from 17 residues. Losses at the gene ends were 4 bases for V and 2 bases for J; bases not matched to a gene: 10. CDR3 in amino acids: CASSWQVSGGSTDTQYF. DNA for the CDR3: TGTGCCAGCAGTTGGCAAGTTAGCGGGGGCTCCACAGATACGCAGTATTTT.

DNA of the CDR3: TGTGCCAGCAGTGAATTAAGGTGGGACAGGGCTCTCGGATACCATGAAGCTTTCTTT. This encodes CASSELRWDRALGYHEAFF. The chain combines TRBV6-1 with TRBJ1-1; 9 bases line up with TRBD1. Germline V gene sequence: CDR1 MNHNS, CDR2 SASEGT. The CDR3 length is 19 residues. The V segment lost 2 bases and the J segment 7 bases; nucleotides outside the gene matches: 20.

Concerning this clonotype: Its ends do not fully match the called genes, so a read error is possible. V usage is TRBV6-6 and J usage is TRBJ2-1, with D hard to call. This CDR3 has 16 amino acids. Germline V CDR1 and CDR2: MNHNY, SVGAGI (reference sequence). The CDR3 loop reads CACSYSGPVMENEQFF. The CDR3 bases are TGTGCCTGCAGTTACTCCGGGCCAGTTATGGAGAATGAGCAGTTCTTC.

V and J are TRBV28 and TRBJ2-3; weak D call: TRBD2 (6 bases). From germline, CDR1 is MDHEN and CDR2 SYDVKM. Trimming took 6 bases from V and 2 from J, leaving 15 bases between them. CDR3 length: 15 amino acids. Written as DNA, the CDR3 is TGTGCCAGCAGACTGGGGGGTAGCGACACAGATACGCAGTATTTT. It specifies CASRLGGSDTDTQYF.

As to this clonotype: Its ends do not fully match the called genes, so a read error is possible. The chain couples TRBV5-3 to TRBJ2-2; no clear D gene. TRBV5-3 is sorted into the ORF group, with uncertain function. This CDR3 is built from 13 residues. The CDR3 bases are TGTGCCAGCAGCTTTTTGGCCACCGGGGAGCTGTTTTTT. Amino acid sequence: CASSFLATGELFF.